The 17 T cell receptor beta chains reported below all come from one sample, sequenced in a study of neurological immune-mediated disorders. TCRdb analysed the 5' RACE reads with MiXCR anew, one entry per CDR3 protein. The sample records about 46,000 distinct CDR3 sequences, about 1.8% being singletons. The sequenced sample consisted of PBMCs. The receptors come from a woman aged 40 to 55 with multiple sclerosis.

This clonotype was detected ten times or more. This chain's CDR3 is CASSLWGQGKDEQYF. CDR3 DNA: TGTGCCAGCAGCTTGTGGGGACAGGGAAAGGACGAGCAGTACTTC. The V call is TRBV7-9, the J call TRBJ2-7; 9 bases match TRBD1. The CDR3 consists of 15 residues. CDR1 is SEHNR and CDR2 is FQNEAQ in the germline V gene (reference sequence). The J segment lost 5 bases and the V segment lost 3 bases, leaving 8 bases of the junction unmatched.

This clonotype was observed at least ten times. This chain uses TRBV5-1 with TRBJ1-2; D unclear. Germline V CDR1 and CDR2: SGHRS, YFSETQ. V lost 0 bases to trimming and J lost 3 bases, with 6 bases between them. The CDR3 loop spans 13 amino acids. The CDR3 bases are TGCGCCAGCAGCTTGGAGCCGGACTATGGCTACACCTTC. Translated: CASSLEPDYGYTF.

This clonotype was recorded at least ten times. V usage is TRBV20-1 and J usage is TRBJ1-1, with D possibly TRBD1 on 5 matching bases. The V gene lost 2 bases and the J gene lost 8 bases, with 9 bases spanning the gap. This CDR3 comprises 11 residues. The germline gives CDR1 DFQATT, CDR2 SNEGSKA (reference sequence). The CDR3 DNA reads as TGCAGTGCTAGAAGTGGGGCCGAAGCTTTCTTT. It yields the protein CSARSGAEAFF.

At least ten counts were recorded for this clonotype. V and J are TRBV5-1 and TRBJ1-4; D may be TRBD1 (5 bases). V was shortened by 4 bases and J by 0 bases, with 10 bases between the two germline ends. Germline lookup yields CDR1 SGHRS and CDR2 YFSETQ. This CDR3 region has 15 residues. As DNA, the CDR3 is TGCGCCAGCAGCCCGTGGGGGGCAACTAATGAAAAACTGTTTTTT. It translates to CASSPWGATNEKLFF.

This clonotype was observed many times. The chain recombines TRBV5-4 with TRBJ2-3; D is perhaps TRBD2 (7 bases). This CDR3 has 15 amino acids. Trimming took off 1 base at V and 3 bases at J, with 12 bases between the two ends. The germline V gene encodes CDR1 SGHNT and CDR2 YYREEE (reference sequence). CDR3 DNA sequence: TGTGCCAGCAGCTTGTCGGGGGGCAGAACAGATACGCAGTATTTT. Translation: CASSLSGGRTDTQYF.

Many counts were recorded for this clonotype. The chain employs TRBV20-1 and TRBJ2-3; D is ambiguous. CDR1 DFQATT and CDR2 SNEGSKA come from the germline V gene (reference sequence). V dropped 3 bases and J dropped 6 bases, with 7 bases sitting between them. This CDR3 spans 11 amino acids. The CDR3 DNA follows: TGCAGTGCTAGTCTTTCGGATACGCAGTATTTT. As protein: CSASLSDTQYF.

Ten or more counts support this clonotype. CDR3 residues: CASSLTETGTNYGYTF. CDR3 in DNA: TGCGCCAGCAGCCTAACTGAGACAGGGACTAACTATGGCTACACCTTC. V and J are TRBV5-1 and TRBJ1-2, with 7 bases fitting TRBD1. The CDR3 has 16 amino acids. Trimming at V came to 4 bases and at J to 0 bases, leaving 9 bases not matched to a gene. Looked up from germline, CDR1 is SGHRS and CDR2 is YFSETQ.

The chain joins TRBV3-1 to TRBJ2-3; D is perhaps TRBD1 or TRBD2 (6 bases each). Germline V gene data show CDR1 as LGHDT and CDR2 as YNNKEL (reference sequence). This CDR3 is built from 15 residues. Trimming took off 3 bases at V and 4 bases at J, with 14 bases between the two ends. The CDR3 DNA follows: TGTGCCAGCAGCCACCGAGGAGGGGGGTCAGATACGCAGTATTTT. Protein product: CASSHRGGGSDTQYF.

This clonotype was picked up many times. V gene TRBV5-1 combines with J gene TRBJ2-1, with 12 bases fitting TRBD2. Germline-derived CDR1 and CDR2 are SGHRS and YFSETQ. The CDR3 length is 15 residues. With 0 bases clipped from V and 6 bases from J, the junction kept 1 base outside the gene matches. In DNA, the CDR3 is TGCGCCAGCAGCTTGGGACTAGCGGGGGTCAATGAGCAGTTCTTC. It encodes CASSLGLAGVNEQFF.

In its sample, this clonotype was seen many times. This sequence joins TRBV20-1 and TRBJ1-2; D call uncertain. V was shortened by 3 bases and J by 8 bases, with 13 bases between the two germline ends. The length of the CDR3 is 12 residues. Per germline, CDR1 DFQATT and CDR2 SNEGSKA (reference sequence). The CDR3 coding sequence is TGCAGTGCTAGGGATCACAGCAGCGGCTACACCTTC. This gives the protein CSARDHSSGYTF.

Comment on this clonotype: The conserved phenylalanine or tryptophan normally closing the CDR3 is absent here, so this likely arose from a read error. This rearrangement joins TRBV11-2 to TRBJ1-2; D unresolved. The CDR3 spans 13 residues. Germline V gives CDR1 SGHAT, CDR2 FQNNGV. The V gene lost 4 bases and the J gene lost 4 bases, with 10 bases spanning the gap. The CDR3 loop reads CASSSDGFYGYTN. CDR3 nucleotide sequence: TGTGCCAGCAGCTCAGACGGATTCTATGGCTACACCAAC.

Many counts were recorded for this clonotype. This chain connects TRBV4-1 to TRBJ2-1; a possible D gene is TRBD2 (6 bases). The length of the CDR3 is 15 residues. V lost 4 bases and J 0 bases, leaving 10 bases between the germline ends. CDR1 is MGHRA, CDR2 YSYEKL, per germline. Written as DNA, the CDR3 is TGCGCCAGCAGCCGGGACTTTCCCTCCTACAATGAGCAGTTCTTC. Translated, it gives CASSRDFPSYNEQFF.

This clonotype was recorded at least ten times. The chain has TRBV6-6 and TRBJ1-6; D is uncertain. In germline, CDR1 is MNHNY, CDR2 SVGAGI (reference sequence). The germline V and J ends were trimmed by 6 bases and 0 bases, with 9 bases remaining between them. CDR3 length: 15 residues. CDR3 sequence (DNA): TGTGCCAGCAGCCATCCGAGCTCCTATAATTCACCCCTCCACTTT. Protein: CASSHPSSYNSPLHF.

The genes are TRBV18 and TRBJ1-2; D not resolved. Looked up from germline, CDR1 is KGHSH and CDR2 is LQKENI. The CDR3 spans 16 residues. V gave up 4 bases and J gave up 4 bases, with 19 bases separating them. The CDR3 region is CASSRARILEIYGYTF. CDR3 DNA: TGTGCCAGCTCACGGGCCCGGATCCTAGAGATCTATGGCTACACCTTC.

In this sample, this clonotype turned up many times. The chain joins TRBV7-2 to TRBJ1-1, with a weak D call TRBD1 (6 bases). Germline values: CDR1 SGHTA, CDR2 FQGNSA. V lost 5 bases to trimming and J lost 4 bases, with 17 bases between them. This CDR3 has 15 residues. The CDR3 nucleotides are TGTGCCAGCAGCCGTGGAGACGGAGGGGGCACTGAAGCTTTCTTT. It specifies CASSRGDGGGTEAFF.

This clonotype was seen ten or more times. The CDR3 region is CASSLNQGSFGGYTF. The CDR3 region has the DNA TGCGCCAGCAGCTTGAACCAGGGATCCTTCGGGGGCTACACCTTC. The J gene is TRBJ1-2, the V gene TRBV5-1; a weak D match, TRBD1 (5 bases). Germline V CDR1 and CDR2: SGHRS, YFSETQ. This CDR3 region has 15 residues. V was clipped by 1 base and J by 8 bases, with 18 bases between them.

Ten or more counts support this clonotype. The chain uses TRBV15 and TRBJ2-7; TRBD1 is a possible D gene (6 bases). Germline V gene lookup returns CDR1 LNHNV and CDR2 YYDKDF (reference sequence). With 4 bases removed from V and 3 bases from J, the gap between germline ends came to 7 bases. The CDR3 totals 12 residues. The chain's CDR3 is CATSKGGYEQYF. In DNA, the CDR3 is TGTGCCACCAGCAAAGGGGGCTACGAGCAGTACTTC.